These 9 T cell receptor beta chains originate from one sample sequenced in a study of cytotoxic CD8 clonotypes in ibrutinib-treated CLL. The assay was immunoSEQ multiplex PCR, and TCRdb's table has in-frame clones only and misses some. This table has around 70,000 clones, around 82% appearing once. Sequences were derived from PBMCs, sampled at disease progression, from a patient treated with ibrutinib. Every receptor here comes from a human donor with chronic lymphocytic leukemia.

The J gene is TRBJ2-7, the V gene TRBV7-9; possible D gene TRBD2, 6 bases. Per germline, CDR1 SEHNR and CDR2 FQNEAQ (reference sequence). The CDR3 has 16 amino acids. Trimming took off 7 bases at V and 2 bases at J, with 21 bases between the two ends. CDR3 sequence: CASNSWGSGKTYEQYF. CDR3 bases: TGTGCCAGCAACTCCTGGGGTAGCGGCAAGACCTACGAGCAGTACTTC.

The chain links TRBV6-1 to TRBJ1-1; D remains unclear. The V and J ends lost 6 bases and 6 bases respectively, with 17 bases between them. The germline V gene has CDR1 MNHNS and CDR2 SASEGT. This CDR3 has 14 amino acids. CDR3 amino acids: CASSTETRVPEAFF. DNA for the CDR3: TGTGCCAGCAGCACAGAGACTAGGGTCCCTGAAGCTTTCTTT.

The CDR3 DNA follows: TGTGCCAGCAGCCCCACTCGCAGGGCCAATCAGCCCCAGCATTTT. Its translation: CASSPTRRANQPQHF. The V gene is TRBV5-8, the J gene TRBJ1-5; possibly TRBD1 for D (5 bases). The CDR3 runs 15 residues. CDR1 and CDR2 from the germline V gene are SGHTS and YDEGEE. V shed 4 bases and J shed 3 bases, with 14 bases lying between them. Using reference TRBV5-8 and TRBJ1-5 for the parts outside the CDR3, the full variable domain is EAGVTQSPTHLIKTRGQQATLRCSPISGHTSVYWYQQALGLGLQFLLWYDEGEERNRGNFPPRFSGRQFPNYSSELNVNALELEDSALYLCASSPTRRANQPQHFGDGTRLSIL.

The chain is built from TRBV7-3 and TRBJ1-5; D is ambiguous. The germline V gene has CDR1 SGHTA and CDR2 FQGTGA. The V gene lost 3 bases and the J gene lost 4 bases, with 7 bases spanning the gap. This CDR3 has 13 amino acids. The CDR3 nucleotides are TGTGCCAGCAGCTTCCACCGGAATCAGCCCCAGCATTTT. This codes for CASSFHRNQPQHF.

The chain joins TRBV5-6 to TRBJ2-7; maybe TRBD2 (6 bases). V was pared by 6 bases and J by 4 bases, with 17 bases between. This CDR3 region has 14 residues. CDR1 is SGHDT and CDR2 is YYEEEE in the germline V gene. CDR3 sequence: CASTKRRDPYEQYF. Written as DNA, the CDR3 is TGTGCCAGCACGAAAAGGAGGGATCCTTACGAGCAGTACTTC.

The chain has TRBV5-1 and TRBJ1-4, with D possibly matching TRBD1 (5 bases). V was pared by 5 bases and J by 8 bases, with 19 bases between. There are 15 residues in the CDR3. Germline V gives CDR1 SGHRS, CDR2 YFSETQ. This chain's CDR3 is CASSHFGQGKEKLFF. CDR3 in DNA: TGCGCCAGCAGTCATTTCGGGCAGGGTAAAGAAAAACTGTTTTTT.

This chain links TRBV27 with TRBJ1-1; 9 bases align to TRBD1. CDR1 is MNHEY and CDR2 is SMNVEV in the germline V gene (reference sequence). The V gene end was trimmed by 3 bases and the J gene end by 1 base; junction bases not matched to a gene: 9. The CDR3 consists of 17 residues. For the CDR3, the DNA is TGTGCCAGCAGTTTTTCTAGAGGACAGGGGCGGAACACTGAAGCTTTCTTT. Its protein product is CASSFSRGQGRNTEAFF.

This CDR3 is CSSLHRRETQYF. CDR3 bases: TGCAGCTCTCTACACCGGAGGGAGACCCAGTACTTC. The genes are TRBV29-1 and TRBJ2-5; D possibly corresponds to TRBD2 (5 bases). Germline V CDR1 and CDR2: SQVTM, ANQGSEA. The CDR3 is 12 amino acids. The germline V and J ends were trimmed by 8 bases and 5 bases, with 15 bases remaining between them.

V usage is TRBV6-6 and J usage is TRBJ2-3; D remains unclear. The CDR3 length is 13 residues. Deletions cut 7 bases from V and 2 bases from J, with 10 bases between. Germline CDR1 is MNHNY and CDR2 is SVGAGI (reference sequence). CDR3 region: CASIRTITDTQYF. Here the CDR3 DNA reads TGTGCCAGCATTCGGACCATCACAGATACGCAGTATTTT.